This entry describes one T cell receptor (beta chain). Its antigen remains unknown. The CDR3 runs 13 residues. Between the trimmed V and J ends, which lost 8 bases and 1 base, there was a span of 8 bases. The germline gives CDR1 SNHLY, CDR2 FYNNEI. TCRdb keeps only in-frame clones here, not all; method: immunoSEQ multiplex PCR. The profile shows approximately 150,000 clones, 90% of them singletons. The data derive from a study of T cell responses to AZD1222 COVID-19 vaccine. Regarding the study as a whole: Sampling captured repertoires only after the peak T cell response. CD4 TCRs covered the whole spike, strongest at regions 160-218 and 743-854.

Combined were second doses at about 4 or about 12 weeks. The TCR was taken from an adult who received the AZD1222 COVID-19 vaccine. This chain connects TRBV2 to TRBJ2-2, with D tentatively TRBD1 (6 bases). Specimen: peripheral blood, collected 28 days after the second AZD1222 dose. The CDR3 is CASGGLNTGELFF. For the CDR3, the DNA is TGTGCCAGCGGGGGCCTGAACACCGGGGAGCTGTTTTTT.